The 12 T cell receptor beta chains listed next were all sequenced from one sample in a study of blood T cell repertoires in COVID-19 (dated by TCRdb to the early 2020s). Receptor libraries were prepared by the immunoSEQ multiplex PCR assay. Sourced from immuneACCESS, this table was stored by TCRdb with only in-frame sequences that have V and J called. A share of the clones is absent; for the studies checked, an unresolved V gene accounts for under half, and the remainder has no known explanation. In all, the sample holds roughly 78,000 clones, and 88% of those were seen once. The ten biggest clones cover roughly 29% of the sample. The sample comprised peripheral blood. These receptor sequences come from a man in his fifties or sixties with acute or convalescent COVID-19.

The V call is TRBV6-1, the J call TRBJ2-1; no reliable D call. Germline V CDR1 and CDR2: MNHNS, SASEGT. This CDR3 is 15 amino acids long. Trimming cost V 2 bases and J 0 bases, with 8 bases left between them. The CDR3 spells CASSEQVSSYNEQFF. CDR3 sequence (DNA): TGTGCCAGCAGTGAACAGGTTAGCTCCTACAATGAGCAGTTCTTC.

This chain connects TRBV14 to TRBJ2-5, with 7 bases aligning to TRBD2. The V gene's germline CDR1 is SGHDN and CDR2 FVKESK. The CDR3 sequence is 15 residues long. V lost 1 base to trimming and J lost 8 bases; unmatched junction nucleotides: 10. CDR3 in amino acids: CASSQVGLGAVTQYF. The CDR3 nucleotides are TGTGCCAGCAGCCAAGTAGGACTAGGCGCCGTCACCCAGTACTTC.

The V call is TRBV6-5, the J call TRBJ1-1; 7 bases are shared with TRBD1. Trimming at V came to 6 bases and at J to 11 bases, leaving 9 bases not matched to a gene. This CDR3 contains 12 residues. Germline CDR1 is MNHEY and CDR2 is SVGAGI. The CDR3 bases are TGTGCCAGCAGCCAGGACAGGCTAGGGGCTTTCTTT. Translated, it gives CASSQDRLGAFF.

The CDR3 DNA follows: TGTGCCAGCAGAGGACAGGGCAGAAACACCATATATTTT. Translating it yields CASRGQGRNTIYF. This chain joins TRBV25-1 and TRBJ1-3; 8 bases are a match to TRBD1. Germline CDR1 MGHDK, CDR2 SYGVNS. There are 13 residues in the CDR3. Losses at the gene ends were 6 bases for V and 5 bases for J; bases not matched to a gene: 3. Variable domain in full (rest from reference TRBV25-1 and TRBJ1-3): EADIYQTPRYLVIGTGKKITLECSQTMGHDKMYWYQQDPGMELHLIHYSYGVNSTEKGDLSSESTVSRIRTEHFPLTLESARPSHTSQYLCASRGQGRNTIYFGEGSWLTVV.

V is TRBV2 and J is TRBJ2-5; D uncertain. Germline-derived CDR1 and CDR2 are SNHLY and FYNNEI. With 4 bases removed from V and 2 bases from J, the gap between germline ends came to 8 bases. The CDR3 consists of 13 residues. Written as DNA, the CDR3 is TGTGCCAGCAGTGGTGGCAGACAAGAGACCCAGTACTTC. It translates to CASSGGRQETQYF. Using reference TRBV2 and TRBJ2-5 for the parts outside the CDR3, the full variable domain is EPEVTQTPSHQVTQMGQEVILRCVPISNHLYFYWYRQILGQKVEFLVSFYNNEISEKSEIFDDQFSVERPDGSNFTLKIRSTKLEDSAMYFCASSGGRQETQYFGPGTRLLVL.

This chain connects TRBV19 to TRBJ1-1; D gene ambiguous. The CDR3 has 16 amino acids. The germline CDR1 and CDR2 sequences are LNHDA and SQIVND (reference sequence). The germline V and J ends were trimmed by 6 bases and 1 base, with 18 bases remaining between them. The CDR3 reads CASRPAHTTANTEAFF. In nucleotides, the CDR3 is TGTGCCAGTAGACCAGCACACACAACAGCGAACACTGAAGCTTTCTTT.

The table lists this clone with a count of one. The rearrangement joins TRBV19 to TRBJ2-6; 9 bases agree with TRBD2. The J segment lost 4 bases and the V segment lost 7 bases, leaving 8 bases of the junction unmatched. The CDR3 sequence is 16 residues long. Germline CDR1 and CDR2: LNHDA and SQIVND (reference sequence). CDR3 loop: CASTRGGGSGANVLTF. The CDR3 nucleotides are TGTGCCAGTACCCGCGGGGGGGGTTCCGGGGCCAACGTCCTGACTTTC.

This chain joins TRBV24-1 and TRBJ2-5; 8 nucleotides match TRBD2. This CDR3 has 16 amino acids. V shed 3 bases and J 1 base; nucleotides not matched to a gene: 6. Germline-derived CDR1 and CDR2 are KGHDR and SFDVKD. CDR3 protein: CATSDTSGLTQETQYF. In DNA form, the CDR3 reads TGTGCCACCAGTGATACTAGCGGCCTTACCCAAGAGACCCAGTACTTC.

The CDR3 loop is CASSYAENYGYTF. The CDR3 DNA reads TGTGCCAGCAGTTACGCGGAGAACTATGGCTACACCTTC. The chain uses TRBV6-2 or TRBV6-3 and TRBJ1-2; D is unclear. V dropped 2 bases and J dropped 2 bases, with 6 bases sitting between them. Per the germline V gene, CDR1 is MNHEY and CDR2 is SVGEGT. This CDR3 spans 13 amino acids.

The chain has TRBV7-9 and TRBJ1-1; D might be TRBD1 (6 bases). V was cut by 6 bases and J by 4 bases, with 18 bases left in between. Germline V gene lookup returns CDR1 SEHNR and CDR2 FQNEAQ (reference sequence). The CDR3 sequence is 15 residues long. As DNA, the CDR3 is TGTGCCAGCAGTTATCGATCCCGGGACACCACTGAAGCTTTCTTT. Its protein is CASSYRSRDTTEAFF.

The sample holds a few counts of this clone. The chain has TRBV5-4 and TRBJ2-2, with TRBD2 matching over 12 bases. V lost 6 bases and J lost 7; bases outside the gene matches: 4. CDR1 and CDR2 from the germline V gene are SGHNT and YYREEE (reference sequence). The CDR3 has 14 residues. CDR3 DNA sequence: TGTGCCAGCACGACTAGCGGGGGTTTCGGGGAGCTGTTTTTT. Its translation: CASTTSGGFGELFF.

This chain links TRBV11-2 with TRBJ1-3; 10 bases are shared with TRBD1. This CDR3 spans 16 amino acids. CDR1 SGHAT and CDR2 FQNNGV come from the germline V gene. With 5 bases clipped from V and 1 base from J, the junction kept 5 bases outside the gene matches. CDR3 in amino acids: CASSLDRGSSGNTIYF. Here the CDR3 DNA reads TGTGCCAGCAGCCTGGACAGGGGGAGTTCTGGAAACACCATATATTTT.